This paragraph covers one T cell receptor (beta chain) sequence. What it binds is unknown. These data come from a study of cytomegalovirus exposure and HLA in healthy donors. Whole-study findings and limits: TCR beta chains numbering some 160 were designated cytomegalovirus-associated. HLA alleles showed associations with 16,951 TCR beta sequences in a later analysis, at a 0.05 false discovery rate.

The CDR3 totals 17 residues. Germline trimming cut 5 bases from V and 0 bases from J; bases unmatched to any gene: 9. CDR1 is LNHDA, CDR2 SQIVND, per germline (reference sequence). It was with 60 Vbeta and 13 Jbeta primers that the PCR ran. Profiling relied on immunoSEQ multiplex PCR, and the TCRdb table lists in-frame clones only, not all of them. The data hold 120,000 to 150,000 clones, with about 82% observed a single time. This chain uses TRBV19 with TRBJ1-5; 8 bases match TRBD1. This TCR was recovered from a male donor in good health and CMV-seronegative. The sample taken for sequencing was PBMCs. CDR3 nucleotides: TGTGCCAGTAGTCCCGGACAGGGACCTAATAGCAATCAGCCCCAGCATTTT. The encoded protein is CASSPGQGPNSNQPQHF.